The 22 T cell receptor beta chains reported below all come from one sample, sequenced in a study of metastatic and nonmetastatic thyroid tumors. The entire patient cohort was treatment-naive prior to thyroid surgery. With MiXCR, TCRdb reprocessed the PCR reads. Found here are approximately 42,000 clones, less than 25% of them singletons; the top ten hold roughly 14%. Sequencing was carried out using tumor tissue. Receptors originate from a female donor with papillary thyroid cancer or a benign thyroid nodule (not recorded which). Some clones in this sample may be carry-over from other donors' samples.

The CDR3 sequence: CATSRLAEETQYF. In DNA form, the CDR3 reads TGTGCCACCTCTCGTCTAGCAGAAGAGACCCAGTACTTC. The genes are TRBV15 and TRBJ2-5; D perhaps matches TRBD2 (5 bases). Per germline, CDR1 LNHNV and CDR2 YYDKDF (reference sequence). The CDR3 contains 13 residues. V was trimmed by 8 bases and J by 3 bases, leaving 13 bases between them.

This clone was counted many times. The chain uses TRBV20-1 and TRBJ1-1, with D perhaps TRBD1 (5 bases). The CDR3 length is 11 residues. The ends were cut back, 5 bases at V and 4 bases at J, with 8 bases in the middle. CDR1 and CDR2 (germline): DFQATT, SNEGSKA (reference sequence). The CDR3 nucleotides are TGCAGTGCTTCAAGGGGCACTGAAGCTTTCTTT. It specifies CSASRGTEAFF.

This clone was seen more than once but under ten times. A much larger clone lies a single base off, so this may be a read error. V and J are TRBV12-3 or TRBV12-4 and TRBJ2-4; D may correspond to TRBD1 or TRBD2 (5 bases each). The CDR3 extends over 14 amino acids. Between the trimmed V and J ends, which lost 3 bases and 1 base, there was a span of 7 bases. In DNA form, the CDR3 reads TGTGCCAGCAGTTTGGGGGAGGCCAAAAACATTCAGTACTTC. It encodes CASSLGEAKNIQYF.

This clone was seen at least ten times. Other DNA sequences in the same sample also yield this CDR3. The rearrangement uses TRBV20-1 and TRBJ2-5; 8 nucleotides agree with TRBD2. The CDR3 loop spans 16 amino acids. J lost 0 bases, V lost 2 bases, and 8 bases had no gene match. Per germline, CDR1 DFQATT and CDR2 SNEGSKA (reference sequence). CDR3 region: CSARIPQAGDQETQYF. CDR3 sequence (DNA): TGCAGTGCTAGAATCCCGCAAGCGGGAGACCAAGAGACCCAGTACTTC.

The chain uses TRBV20-1 and TRBJ2-1; 11 positions match TRBD2. Germline loops: CDR1 DFQATT, CDR2 SNEGSKA (reference sequence). This CDR3 region has 14 residues. The ends lost 6 bases at V and 8 bases at J; junction bases unmatched: 9. The CDR3 DNA is TGCAGTGCACCTTTAGCGGGAGGGCCTGATGAGCAGTTCTTC. Residues: CSAPLAGGPDEQFF.

V is TRBV6-1 and J is TRBJ1-5; D remains ambiguous. Germline V lookup: CDR1 MNHNS, CDR2 SASEGT. V lost 2 bases and J 3 bases, leaving 11 bases between the germline ends. This CDR3 contains 15 residues. CDR3 coding DNA: TGTGCCAGCAGTGAAAGGTTGAGGGTCAATCAGCCCCAGCATTTT. Protein: CASSERLRVNQPQHF.

The V gene is TRBV2, the J gene TRBJ2-7; D gene unclear. The CDR3 is 14 residues long. Germline V gene lookup returns CDR1 SNHLY and CDR2 FYNNEI. V dropped 6 bases and J dropped 0 bases, with 12 bases sitting between them. Here the CDR3 reads CASRSSRSSYEQYF. The CDR3 DNA sequence: TGTGCCAGCAGGTCGTCAAGGAGCTCCTACGAGCAGTACTTC.

The chain combines TRBV12-3 or TRBV12-4 with TRBJ2-7; 7 nucleotides match TRBD1. CDR3 length: 13 residues. V gave up 4 bases and J gave up 1 base; unmatched junction bases: 1. CDR3 coding DNA: TGTGCCAGCAGTTCGACAGGGTCCTACGAGCAGTACTTC. Its protein is CASSSTGSYEQYF.

This clone was picked up many times. A read error is likely, as this CDR3 ends without the conserved phenylalanine or tryptophan. The rearrangement uses TRBV3-1 and TRBJ1-2; 7 nucleotides match TRBD1. The CDR3 loop spans 16 amino acids. V dropped 1 base and J dropped 1; count of bases not matched to a gene: 6. Germline values: CDR1 LGHDT, CDR2 YNNKEL (reference sequence). CDR3 sequence: CASSQVTGPFNYGYTL. The CDR3 DNA is TGTGCCAGCAGCCAAGTGACAGGGCCTTTTAACTATGGCTACACCCTC.

The chain combines TRBV11-3 with TRBJ2-7; no clear D gene. The ends were cut back, 5 bases at V and 3 bases at J, with 11 bases in the middle. Germline CDR1 is SGHNT and CDR2 is YENEEA. The CDR3 has 13 residues. This chain's CDR3 is CASSPRSGYEQYF. The CDR3 DNA follows: TGTGCCAGCAGCCCCCGGTCAGGCTACGAGCAGTACTTC.

V gene TRBV5-1 combines with J gene TRBJ2-5; TRBD2 aligns across 8 bases. J lost 1 base, V lost 4 bases, and 6 bases had no gene match. This CDR3 is built from 15 residues. Germline V lookup: CDR1 SGHRS, CDR2 YFSETQ. This CDR3 is CASSSGGPLQETQYF. The CDR3 nucleotides read TGCGCCAGCAGCAGCGGGGGACCGCTCCAAGAGACCCAGTACTTC.

The chain couples TRBV11-3 to TRBJ2-5; D remains ambiguous. Germline V gene sequence: CDR1 SGHNT, CDR2 YENEEA. CDR3 size: 13 residues. Trimming pared 4 bases from V and 1 base from J, leaving 7 bases between. The CDR3 region is CASSSVGQETQYF. As DNA, the CDR3 is TGTGCCAGCAGCTCAGTGGGCCAAGAGACCCAGTACTTC.

This chain joins TRBV12-3 or TRBV12-4 and TRBJ2-2, with 8 bases matching TRBD2. The V gene end was trimmed by 7 bases and the J gene end by 3 bases; junction bases not matched to a gene: 1. The CDR3 is made up of 13 amino acids. CDR3 DNA: TGTGCCAGCAAAGCGGGAGACACCGGGGAGCTGTTTTTT. Translated, it gives CASKAGDTGELFF.

The chain has TRBV5-6 and TRBJ2-7, with D unresolved. Looked up from germline, CDR1 is SGHDT and CDR2 is YYEEEE. The CDR3 is made up of 14 amino acids. V was trimmed by 1 base and J by 2 bases, leaving 10 bases between them. This chain's CDR3 is CASSLWRRPYEQYF. In nucleotides, the CDR3 is TGTGCCAGCAGCTTGTGGCGGAGACCCTACGAGCAGTACTTC.

The chain recombines TRBV6-2 or TRBV6-3 with TRBJ2-7; TRBD2 matches 11 bases. J was trimmed by 2 bases and V by 4 bases; bases with no gene match: 4. The CDR3 consists of 15 residues. Germline CDR1 reads MNHEY; CDR2 reads SVGEGT. The CDR3 spells CASSWRLAGPYEQYF. The CDR3, as DNA: TGTGCCAGCAGTTGGAGACTAGCGGGGCCCTACGAGCAGTACTTC.

This clone has just a few counts. A junction boundary mismatches the germline segment, possibly from a read error. This chain connects TRBV28 to TRBJ2-7; TRBD2 matches at 7 bases. The germline V gene has CDR1 MDHEN and CDR2 SYDVKM. The CDR3 loop spans 12 amino acids. CDR3 sequence (DNA): TGTGCCGGCAGTTTCCGGGACTACGATCAGTACTTC. Translating it yields CAGSFRDYDQYF.

This clone appeared many times. CDR3 in DNA: TGTGCCAGTAGTAGGGGGATGAACACTGAAGCTTTCTTT. It is translated as CASSRGMNTEAFF. This chain connects TRBV19 to TRBJ1-1; a possible D gene is TRBD1 (5 bases). Between the trimmed V and J ends, which lost 4 bases and 0 bases, there was a span of 6 bases. CDR3 length equals 13 residues. Germline CDR1 and CDR2: LNHDA and SQIVND (reference sequence). Together with reference TRBV19 and TRBJ1-1, the CDR3 gives the full variable domain: DGGITQSPKYLFRKEGQNVTLSCEQNLNHDAMYWYRQDPGQGLRLIYYSQIVNDFQKGDIAEGYSVSREKKESFPLTVTSAQKNPTAFYLCASSRGMNTEAFFGQGTRLTVV.

V gene TRBV6-2 or TRBV6-3 combines with J gene TRBJ1-1; TRBD1 agrees at 8 bases. The trim removed 4 bases at V and 4 bases at J, leaving 2 bases unmatched. Germline CDR1 and CDR2: MNHEY and SVGEGT. This CDR3 has 13 residues. The CDR3 bases are TGTGCCAGCAGTTTTACAGGGGGCACTGAAGCTTTCTTT. Protein sequence: CASSFTGGTEAFF.

This clone has just a few counts. The germline gene is not matched at one end of the junction; a read error may be the cause. The genes are TRBV12-3 or TRBV12-4 and TRBJ1-1, with D unresolved. CDR3 length equals 13 residues. This chain's CDR3 is CASILLENTEAFF. The CDR3 DNA reads as TGTGCCAGCATTTTACTAGAGAACACTGAAGCTTTCTTT.

This clone has just a few counts. At one end, the junction sequence differs from germline, possibly due to a read error. J is TRBJ1-5 and V is TRBV19; 7 bases are shared with TRBD1. Germline CDR1 reads LNHDA; CDR2 reads SQIVND (reference sequence). The CDR3 spans 14 residues. CDR3 nucleotides: TGTGCCAGTAGGCCGGGACAGTGGGATCAGGCCCAGCATTTT. This sequence encodes CASRPGQWDQAQHF.

The genes are TRBV5-1 and TRBJ1-2; D is unresolved. Germline V CDR1 and CDR2: SGHRS, YFSETQ. The CDR3 has 14 residues. V was pared by 0 bases and J by 4 bases, with 10 bases between. CDR3 residues: CASSLDWEVYGYTF. The CDR3 DNA reads as TGCGCCAGCAGCTTGGACTGGGAAGTCTATGGCTACACCTTC.

The chain joins TRBV5-1 to TRBJ2-1, with 13 bases lining up with TRBD2. CDR3 size: 16 residues. The germline gives CDR1 SGHRS, CDR2 YFSETQ. Unmatched junction bases numbered 9, after V lost 4 bases and J lost 8 bases. As DNA, the CDR3 is TGCGCCAGCAGCCTCCGGACTAGCGGGAGAGGGGATGAGCAGTTCTTC. Translating gives CASSLRTSGRGDEQFF.